Listed here are 10 T cell receptor beta chains from one sample, sequenced in a study of beta chain features in type 1 diabetes. Expressed TCRB transcripts got sequenced, as all isolated RNA was reverse transcribed. Some clones are missing from TCRdb's copy, which holds only in-frame ones; the method was immunoSEQ multiplex PCR. The table records more than 350,000 clones, roughly 11% of them present only once. The sequenced sample was naive CD4+ T cells from blood. The origin of the receptors is a woman aged 18-29 years in good health.

This sequence joins TRBV5-6 and TRBJ2-1; D perhaps matches TRBD1 (5 bases). V gave up 4 bases and J gave up 2 bases, with 16 bases separating them. CDR3 length equals 16 residues. Germline V lookup: CDR1 SGHDT, CDR2 YYEEEE. The CDR3 nucleotides are TGTGCCAGCAGCCGAATTATACAGGTCGCCTACAATGAGCAGTTCTTC. This codes for CASSRIIQVAYNEQFF.

The chain uses TRBV11-3 and TRBJ1-2, with 9 bases aligning to TRBD1. The germline gives CDR1 SGHNT, CDR2 YENEEA. Unmatched junction bases numbered 5, after V lost 2 bases and J lost 7 bases. The CDR3 is 14 residues long. The CDR3 DNA reads TGTGCCAGCAGCTTAAGGACAGGGGAGTTTGGCTACACCTTC. This translates into CASSLRTGEFGYTF.

The rearrangement links TRBV28 to TRBJ1-1, with D tentatively TRBD1 (5 bases). The CDR3 loop spans 12 amino acids. The V end was cut by 2 bases, the J end by 11 bases, with 12 bases between. Germline V gives CDR1 MDHEN, CDR2 SYDVKM. Here the CDR3 DNA reads TGTGCCAGCAGTTTAGACAGCTATACGGCTTTCTTT. This encodes CASSLDSYTAFF. The variable domain in full, with the rest retrieved from reference TRBV28 and TRBJ1-1, is DVKVTQSSRYLVKRTGEKVFLECVQDMDHENMFWYRQDPGLGLRLIYFSYDVKMKEKGDIPEGYSVSREKKERFSLILESASTNQTSMYLCASSLDSYTAFFGQGTRLTVV.

The chain employs TRBV5-1 and TRBJ2-4, with 11 bases identical to TRBD2. Per germline, CDR1 SGHRS and CDR2 YFSETQ. The CDR3 is 13 amino acids. V dropped 5 bases and J dropped 11; count of bases not matched to a gene: 6. CDR3 sequence reads: CASSYPGLAVQYF. DNA for the CDR3: TGCGCCAGCAGTTATCCGGGACTAGCGGTTCAGTACTTC.

This clone showed up just a few times. V is TRBV19 and J is TRBJ1-1, with D perhaps TRBD1 (6 bases). The CDR3 runs to 15 residues. V lost 5 bases, J lost 0 bases, and 13 bases lay in between. Per germline, CDR1 LNHDA and CDR2 SQIVND (reference sequence). In DNA, the CDR3 is TGTGCCAGTAGTCTCCTCGGGACATTGAACACTGAAGCTTTCTTT. Amino acids: CASSLLGTLNTEAFF.

The rearrangement uses TRBV2 and TRBJ2-7, with D unresolved. Trimming cost V 10 bases and J 1 base, with 17 bases left between them. Germline CDR1 reads SNHLY; CDR2 reads FYNNEI. The CDR3 spans 14 residues. Here the CDR3 reads CAIPKGRESYEQYF. Written as DNA, the CDR3 is TGTGCCATCCCGAAGGGCAGAGAATCCTACGAGCAGTACTTC.

With respect to this clone: This CDR3 is also generated by other DNA sequences in the sample. The J gene is TRBJ2-5, the V gene TRBV7-9; the match to TRBD1 covers 10 bases. The CDR3 extends over 15 amino acids. V dropped 5 bases and J dropped 4; count of bases not matched to a gene: 7. Germline CDR1 is SEHNR and CDR2 is FQNEAQ (reference sequence). This CDR3 is CASSLRQGAGETQYF. The CDR3 DNA sequence: TGTGCCAGCAGCCTCCGACAGGGGGCAGGAGAGACCCAGTACTTC.

The chain joins TRBV7-9 to TRBJ1-1; D is undetermined. V gave up 8 bases and J gave up 0 bases, with 7 bases separating them. This CDR3 has 12 amino acids. Germline assignment: CDR1 SEHNR and CDR2 FQNEAQ (reference sequence). The CDR3 is CASSSVNTEAFF. The DNA for the CDR3 is TGTGCCAGCTCGTCGGTGAACACTGAAGCTTTCTTT. Variable domain in full (rest from reference TRBV7-9 and TRBJ1-1): DTGVSQNPRHKITKRGQNVTFRCDPISEHNRLYWYRQTLGQGPEFLTYFQNEAQLEKSRLLSDRFSAERPKGSFSTLEIQRTEQGDSAMYLCASSSVNTEAFFGQGTRLTVV.

V and J are TRBV7-2 and TRBJ1-1; possibly TRBD1 for D (5 bases). V shed 4 bases and J shed 4 bases, with 10 bases lying between them. CDR1 is SGHTA, CDR2 FQGNSA, per germline. The CDR3 contains 13 residues. The CDR3 nucleotides are TGTGCCAGCAGCTGGGACCGGGCCACTGAAGCTTTCTTT. Its protein product is CASSWDRATEAFF.

The chain links TRBV4-1 to TRBJ2-1; TRBD2 is a possible D gene (5 bases). V lost 4 bases and J 10 bases, leaving 17 bases between the germline ends. The CDR3 contains 14 residues. From germline, CDR1 is MGHRA and CDR2 YSYEKL. CDR3 nucleotide sequence: TGCGCCAGCAGCCCTCCCGAAATGCGGAGGGAGCAGTTCTTC. Its translation is CASSPPEMRREQFF.